These 18 T cell receptor beta chains originate from one sample sequenced in a study of blood T cell repertoires in COVID-19. Only in-frame clones appear in the TCRdb table, and some are missing; sequencing was by immunoSEQ multiplex PCR. The table has 250,000 to 300,000 clones, around 78% seen once. Sequencing was carried out using peripheral blood. These receptors all come from a man aged 55 to 70 who had recovered from COVID-19.

The chain recombines TRBV12-3 or TRBV12-4 with TRBJ2-7, with a tentative D call TRBD1 (6 bases). This CDR3 has 12 residues. With 5 bases removed from V and 3 bases from J, the gap between germline ends came to 8 bases. CDR3 protein: CASSPQGYEQYF. CDR3 nucleotide sequence: TGTGCCAGCAGTCCACAGGGCTACGAGCAGTACTTC.

The gene calls are TRBV1 and TRBJ1-6. TRBV1 corresponds to a pseudogene. The length of the CDR3 is 8 residues. CDR3 amino acids: CTRGPLHF. CDR3 DNA: TGCACCCGGGGGCCCCTCCACTTT.

The chain links TRBV27 to TRBJ1-2; D might be TRBD1 (5 bases). CDR3 length: 13 amino acids. Between the trimmed V and J ends, which lost 3 bases and 5 bases, there was a span of 10 bases. Germline assignment: CDR1 MNHEY and CDR2 SMNVEV (reference sequence). In DNA form, the CDR3 reads TGTGCCAGCAGTTTCAGGGTGGGGTATGGCTACACCTTC. Amino acid sequence: CASSFRVGYGYTF.

This clone has just a few counts. The chain recombines TRBV2 with TRBJ1-5; 8 bases are a match to TRBD1. CDR1 and CDR2 (germline): SNHLY, FYNNEI. The CDR3 contains 14 residues. V gave up 6 bases and J gave up 7 bases; unmatched junction bases: 8. CDR3 in amino acids: CASRGTGGGQPQHF. As DNA, the CDR3 is TGTGCCAGCAGAGGTACAGGGGGTGGACAGCCCCAGCATTTT.

The chain couples TRBV9 to TRBJ2-1; 9 bases are a match to TRBD2. CDR1 is SGDLS, CDR2 YYNGEE, per germline. V lost 0 bases and J lost 5; bases outside the gene matches: 3. The CDR3 spans 15 residues. The CDR3 DNA sequence: TGTGCCAGCAGCGTAGACCCTAGCGGGGACAATGAGCAGTTCTTC. It translates to CASSVDPSGDNEQFF.

The chain employs TRBV28 and TRBJ2-7, with 9 bases matching TRBD1. The germline CDR1 and CDR2 sequences are MDHEN and SYDVKM. V lost 2 bases to trimming and J lost 6 bases; unmatched junction nucleotides: 8. The CDR3 sequence is 15 residues long. CDR3 sequence (DNA): TGTGCCAGCAGTTTACAGTGGGACAGGGTAGGCGAGCAGTACTTC. It encodes CASSLQWDRVGEQYF.

This chain uses TRBV6-5 with TRBJ1-2; D is perhaps TRBD1 (6 bases). CDR1 MNHEY and CDR2 SVGAGI come from the germline V gene. The V and J ends lost 6 bases and 5 bases respectively, with 19 bases between them. CDR3 length: 15 amino acids. The CDR3 spells CASSPTGLGLYGYTF. In DNA, the CDR3 is TGTGCCAGCAGCCCGACAGGCCTAGGGCTATATGGCTACACCTTC.

V is TRBV9 and J is TRBJ2-5; tentative D call: TRBD2 (6 bases). Germline lookup yields CDR1 SGDLS and CDR2 YYNGEE. V shed 4 bases and J shed 5 bases, with 15 bases lying between them. The CDR3 length is 14 residues. The DNA of the CDR3 is TGTGCCAGCAGCCCACGACTAGTGGATGAGACCCAGTACTTC. Protein product: CASSPRLVDETQYF.

The V gene is TRBV6-1, the J gene TRBJ1-5; D gene unclear. The germline V gene has CDR1 MNHNS and CDR2 SASEGT. V lost 2 bases and J lost 7, with 15 bases in between. This CDR3 comprises 15 residues. The DNA for the CDR3 is TGTGCCAGCAGTGAAAGGAGCCACTTAGCCCAGCCCCAGCATTTT. Protein sequence: CASSERSHLAQPQHF.

CDR3 amino acids: CASSLVGGTGGINTIYF. CDR3 nucleotide sequence: TGTGCCAGCAGCTTAGTGGGCGGGACAGGGGGGATAAACACCATATATTTT. The chain has TRBV7-2 and TRBJ1-3; TRBD1 matches at 11 bases. Germline V gene sequence: CDR1 SGHTA, CDR2 FQGNSA. This CDR3 is built from 17 residues. V gave up 1 base and J gave up 6 bases; unmatched junction bases: 8.

The CDR3 nucleotides are TGTGCCAGCAGCGTGCGGGGGGCGGGCACCGGGGAGCTGTTTTTT. This encodes CASSVRGAGTGELFF. This chain connects TRBV11-3 to TRBJ2-2, with 8 nucleotides matching TRBD2. The germline V gene has CDR1 SGHNT and CDR2 YENEEA. This CDR3 has 15 amino acids. V shed 5 bases, J shed 4 bases, and the junction held 6 bases outside the gene matches.

The genes are TRBV6-2 or TRBV6-3 and TRBJ2-7; 7 bases are a match to TRBD1. Germline CDR1 reads MNHEY; CDR2 reads SVGEGT. CDR3 length: 14 residues. The V segment lost 6 bases and the J segment 1 base; nucleotides outside the gene matches: 6. In DNA form, the CDR3 reads TGTGCCAGCAGCTCCCGGGACAGTTCCTACGAGCAGTACTTC. This encodes CASSSRDSSYEQYF.

V gene TRBV6-5 combines with J gene TRBJ2-7; the D is unclear. The CDR3 contains 12 residues. Germline CDR1 MNHEY, CDR2 SVGAGI. The ends were cut back, 4 bases at V and 6 bases at J, with 10 bases in the middle. CDR3: CASSSRHTEQYF. The CDR3 DNA follows: TGTGCCAGCAGTTCCCGACACACCGAGCAGTACTTC.

V gene TRBV6-5 combines with J gene TRBJ2-3; possibly TRBD1 for D (6 bases). The CDR3 runs to 15 residues. Trimming took 2 bases from V and 2 from J, leaving 11 bases between them. Germline V gene data show CDR1 as MNHEY and CDR2 as SVGAGI. The CDR3 spells CASSYLGQLTDTQYF. In nucleotides, the CDR3 is TGTGCCAGCAGTTACCTGGGACAACTCACAGATACGCAGTATTTT.

This clone was observed a handful of times. This rearrangement joins TRBV6-6 to TRBJ2-7; 9 bases map to TRBD2. The CDR3 consists of 16 residues. The germline gives CDR1 MNHNY, CDR2 SVGAGI (reference sequence). With 2 bases clipped from V and 0 bases from J, the junction kept 5 bases outside the gene matches. In DNA form, the CDR3 reads TGTGCCAGCAGTTACGCTAGCGGGGCCGCCTCCTACGAGCAGTACTTC. It codes for CASSYASGAASYEQYF.

This clone was detected a few times. The chain recombines TRBV28 with TRBJ1-1; D might be TRBD1 (6 bases). V lost 6 bases, J lost 6 bases, and 20 bases lay in between. CDR3 length equals 15 residues. Germline CDR1 reads MDHEN; CDR2 reads SYDVKM. The CDR3 here is CASRPRGRGVPEAFF. For the CDR3, the DNA is TGTGCCAGCAGGCCGAGAGGCAGGGGAGTCCCTGAAGCTTTCTTT.

This clone showed up just once. The chain couples TRBV5-1 to TRBJ2-3; 10 bases agree with TRBD2. The ends lost 5 bases at V and 1 base at J; junction bases unmatched: 10. Germline V lookup: CDR1 SGHRS, CDR2 YFSETQ. The CDR3 extends over 17 amino acids. The CDR3 bases are TGCGCCAGCAGACCAGCGGGAGGGCCTAAGGGCACAGATACGCAGTATTTT. It yields the protein CASRPAGGPKGTDTQYF.

The rearrangement links TRBV7-2 to TRBJ1-3; 9 nucleotides align to TRBD1. Germline values: CDR1 SGHTA, CDR2 FQGNSA. The CDR3 is made up of 16 amino acids. V lost 3 bases, J lost 1 base, and 4 bases stayed unmatched. The CDR3 reads CASSFGTGTSGNTIYF. The CDR3 DNA follows: TGTGCCAGCAGCTTTGGGACAGGGACGTCTGGAAACACCATATATTTT.